This TCR beta chain emerged from a study of graft-versus-host responses after intestinal transplantation. On the study more broadly: Each of the recipients got a multivisceral, liver-intestinal, or isolated intestinal transplant. Anti-thymocyte globulin induction preceded 2 to 4 years of tacrolimus and steroid maintenance in all recipients.

This clone is a singleton in its sample. What it recognizes is unknown. Only in-frame clones appear in the TCRdb table, and some are missing; sequencing was by immunoSEQ multiplex PCR. Counted here are about 90,000 clones, under 85% occurring once; the ten biggest clones make up 15% to 20%. CDR3 size: 13 residues. The germline CDR1 and CDR2 sequences are SNHLY and FYNNEI. With 6 bases removed from V and 1 base from J, the gap between germline ends came to 9 bases. The material was unstimulated CD8+ T cells sorted from spleen or lymph node cells, obtained before intestinal transplant. This chain uses TRBV2 with TRBJ1-1; unclear D gene. The sequence was obtained from a human donor who received an intestinal transplant. The CDR3 DNA is TGTGCCAGCAGCCAGTTGGGGAACACTGAAGCTTTCTTT. As protein: CASSQLGNTEAFF.